These T cell receptor beta chains were read from a single sample in a study of T cell responses to AZD1222 COVID-19 vaccine. Repertoires were generated with immunoSEQ multiplex PCR, while TCRdb's copy carries only in-frame clones and drops some. The sample consists of 150,000 or so clones, nearly 90% of them appearing once. Source: peripheral blood, taken on day 0 of AZD1222 vaccination. The receptors derive from an adult in good health. Both conserved end residues are part of each CDR3. The D gene is left open where the match is weak. Not every row has a clone size; where given, it reads once, few, many or a size class.

>.|TRBV4-3|TRBD1|TRBJ2-1
CASSPQRRGIRNEQFF
TGCGCCAGCAGCCCACAGCGCAGGGGGATAAGAAATGAGCAGTTCTTC
>.|TRBV3-1/TRBV3-2|TRBD1|TRBJ1-1
CASSWGQGAEAFF
TGTGCCAGCAGCTGGGGACAGGGGGCTGAAGCTTTCTTT
>.|TRBV24-1|.|TRBJ2-6
CATSGGRDTGANVLTF
TGTGCCACCAGTGGTGGCAGGGATACTGGGGCCAACGTCCTGACTTTC
>.|TRBV27|.|TRBJ1-5
CASILTGAEAVRGNQPQHF
TGTGCCAGCATCCTTACCGGGGCTGAAGCTGTTCGCGGCAATCAGCCCCAGCATTTT
>.|TRBV4-3|.|TRBJ1-1
CASSQFRLNTEAFF
TGCGCCAGCAGCCAATTCAGACTGAACACTGAAGCTTTCTTT
>.|TRBV6-8|.|TRBJ1-2
CASSYPKSRVPNYGYTF
TGTGCCAGCAGTTACCCAAAAAGCAGGGTCCCTAACTATGGCTACACCTTC
>.|TRBV28|.|TRBJ2-5
CASSLNQETQYF
TGTGCCAGCAGTTTAAACCAAGAGACCCAGTACTTC
>.|TRBV2|TRBD1|TRBJ1-1
CASSDRTGHTEAFF
TGTGCCAGCAGTGATCGGACAGGGCACACTGAAGCTTTCTTT
>once|TRBV5-5|.|TRBJ2-2
CASSSWRGRELFF
TGTGCCAGCAGCTCTTGGAGGGGCCGGGAGCTGTTTTTT
>.|TRBV19|.|TRBJ2-3
CASSQLQGTGTDTQYF
TGTGCCAGTAGCCAACTACAGGGAACTGGCACAGATACGCAGTATTTT
>.|TRBV27|TRBD1|TRBJ1-1
CASSIRRGGDTEAFF
TGTGCCAGCAGTATTCGCAGGGGGGGTGACACTGAAGCTTTCTTT
>.|TRBV6-5|.|TRBJ2-7
CASSYSNRNEQYF
TGTGCCAGCAGTTACTCGAATCGGAACGAGCAGTACTTC
>.|TRBV6-2/TRBV6-3|.|TRBJ1-2
CASSYKDRPSYGYTF
TGTGCCAGCAGTTACAAGGACAGACCCTCGTATGGCTACACCTTC
>.|TRBV19|.|TRBJ2-5
CASSIRDAVKETQYF
TGTGCCAGTAGTATAAGGGATGCGGTTAAAGAGACCCAGTACTTC
>.|TRBV7-2|TRBD2|TRBJ2-1
CASSLGTSGYNEQFF
TGTGCCAGCAGCTTAGGGACTAGCGGATACAATGAGCAGTTCTTC
>once|TRBV29-1|.|TRBJ1-5
CRTGGEGNQPQHF
TGCAGAACCGGAGGGGAGGGCAATCAGCCCCAGCATTTT
>.|TRBV25-1|.|TRBJ2-1
CASSEYRGGTYNEQFF
TGTGCCAGCAGTGAATATAGGGGGGGAACCTACAATGAGCAGTTCTTC
>.|TRBV27|.|TRBJ1-1
CASSFEMNTEAFF
TGTGCCAGCAGTTTTGAGATGAACACTGAAGCTTTCTTT
>once|TRBV6-2/TRBV6-3|TRBD1|TRBJ2-1
CASSSGQGAYHEQFF
TGTGCCAGCAGTTCAGGACAGGGGGCTTACCATGAGCAGTTCTTC
>.|TRBV10-3|TRBD1|TRBJ1-3
CAISLTGVPSGNTIYF
TGTGCCATCAGTTTGACAGGGGTCCCCTCTGGAAACACCATATATTTT
>.|TRBV11-2|.|TRBJ1-2
CASSSTRHSLRYGYTF
TGTGCCAGCAGCTCTACACGACACAGCCTGCGCTATGGCTACACCTTC
>.|TRBV6-2/TRBV6-3|TRBD1|TRBJ2-7
CASSKPGTGYYEQYF
TGTGCCAGCAGTAAACCCGGGACAGGGTACTACGAGCAGTACTTC